This entry is about one TCR beta chain. Then a second PCR, running roughly 6 to 11 cycles, was carried out with a sample-barcoded 5' primer and a J-beta primer mix. TCRdb re-called the 5' RACE reads with MiXCR, one entry per CDR3 protein. This sample carries fewer than 2,000,000 distinct CDR3 sequences, about two fifths of them seen once, and the ten largest clones take roughly 23%. CDR3 length: 14 residues. V dropped 6 bases and J dropped 6; count of bases not matched to a gene: 6. The data were taken from a study of blood T cells in healthy people across ages. Source material: blood. The receptor comes from a human donor in good health. The gene calls are TRBV12-3 or TRBV12-4 and TRBJ1-4; 8 bases are shared with TRBD1. CDR3 coding DNA: TGTGCCAGCAGAACGGAGACAGGGGATGAAAAACTGTTTTTT. Residues: CASRTETGDEKLFF.